One and the same sample provided the 22 T cell receptor beta chains below, sequenced in a study of blood T cell repertoires in COVID-19 (TCRdb year 2020). The library was produced with the immunoSEQ multiplex PCR assay. The immuneACCESS repertoire file appears here via TCRdb, limited to in-frame rearrangements. These files lack a portion of the clones; in checked studies, under half of the deficit traces to unresolved V genes, and the cause of the others is not known. The sample table holds 200,000 to 250,000 clones, of which 70% to 90% were seen once. 2.4% of the sample is in the top ten clones. Sequenced input: peripheral blood. The receptors derive from a woman in her seventies with COVID-19, enrolled during active disease.

This chain links TRBV3-1 (or the pseudogene TRBV3-2) with TRBJ2-1, with 10 nucleotides matching TRBD2. This CDR3 is 18 amino acids long. CDR1 is LGHDT, CDR2 YNNKEL, per germline (reference sequence). J was trimmed by 8 bases and V by 1 base; bases with no gene match: 14. For the CDR3, the DNA is TGTGCCAGCAGCCAAGCTCGTAGCGGGGGGAGCCGTGTTGATGAGCAGTTCTTC. Encoded protein: CASSQARSGGSRVDEQFF.

This clone was seen once. The chain has TRBV18 and TRBJ1-1, with 7 positions matching TRBD1. The CDR3 is 15 amino acids. After removal of 3 bases from V and 1 base from J, the junction contained 5 bases not matched to a gene. Germline V CDR1 and CDR2: KGHSH, LQKENI. In nucleotides, the CDR3 is TGTGCCAGCTCACCCGTGGGACAGCCGAACACTGAAGCTTTCTTT. Amino acids: CASSPVGQPNTEAFF.

The chain links TRBV7-9 to TRBJ1-2; the D gene is possibly TRBD1 (5 bases). The germline V gene has CDR1 SEHNR and CDR2 FQNEAQ (reference sequence). Trimming cost V 4 bases and J 6 bases, with 18 bases left between them. This CDR3 has 15 residues. CDR3 DNA: TGTGCCAGCAGCTCCACGGGGGGTACCGGGAATGGCTACACCTTC. It is translated as CASSSTGGTGNGYTF.

The gene calls are TRBV11-2 and TRBJ2-5; D may be TRBD2 (5 bases). The length of the CDR3 is 18 residues. Germline V lookup: CDR1 SGHAT, CDR2 FQNNGV. Deletions cut 2 bases from V and 5 bases from J, with 24 bases between. In nucleotides, the CDR3 is TGTGCCAGCAGCTTATCCCCACAGCCCAGCGGCCCCGGGGAGACCCAGTACTTC. Its protein product is CASSLSPQPSGPGETQYF.

This chain links TRBV7-3 with TRBJ1-2; D perhaps matches TRBD1 (6 bases). Germline lookup yields CDR1 SGHTA and CDR2 FQGTGA. The CDR3 length is 15 residues. V was trimmed by 3 bases and J by 1 base, leaving 12 bases between them. The CDR3 nucleotides are TGTGCCAGCAGCTTTTTCGCAGGGGATAACTATGGCTACACCTTC. Translated, it gives CASSFFAGDNYGYTF.

This sequence joins TRBV2 and TRBJ1-3; D is unresolved. The CDR3 sequence is 13 residues long. The germline V gene has CDR1 SNHLY and CDR2 FYNNEI. Trimming took 5 bases from V and 3 from J, leaving 8 bases between them. The DNA for the CDR3 is TGTGCCAGCAGTCCGGGTTTTGGAAACACCATATATTTT. It yields the protein CASSPGFGNTIYF.

The V gene is TRBV3-1 (or the pseudogene TRBV3-2), the J gene TRBJ2-1; 13 bases align to TRBD2. Trimming at V came to 1 base and at J to 5 bases, leaving 2 bases not matched to a gene. The CDR3 has 16 residues. Germline V gene data show CDR1 as LGHDT and CDR2 as YNNKEL (reference sequence). As DNA, the CDR3 is TGTGCCAGCAGCCAAGTAGGGACTAGCGGGAACAATGAGCAGTTCTTC. Amino acids: CASSQVGTSGNNEQFF.

This chain joins TRBV7-3 and TRBJ2-3; TRBD2 agrees at 15 bases. Trimming took 0 bases from V and 6 from J; bases not matched to a gene: 4. Germline CDR1 is SGHTA and CDR2 is FQGTGA. The CDR3 is 17 residues long. The DNA for the CDR3 is TGTGCCAGCAGCTTAACGTCCGGGACTAGCGGGAGGGATACGCAGTATTTT. As protein: CASSLTSGTSGRDTQYF.

The J gene is TRBJ2-5, the V gene TRBV9; 7 nucleotides line up with TRBD2. J lost 4 bases, V lost 0 bases, and 3 bases had no gene match. Germline V gene sequence: CDR1 SGDLS, CDR2 YYNGEE. CDR3 length: 14 amino acids. The DNA of the CDR3 is TGTGCCAGCAGCGTAGTGGCTAGCGGAGAGACCCAGTACTTC. Its translation: CASSVVASGETQYF. The full variable domain, rest sourced from reference TRBV9 and TRBJ2-5, is DSGVTQTPKHLITATGQRVTLRCSPRSGDLSVYWYQQSLDQGLQFLIQYYNGEERAKGNILERFSAQQFPDLHSELNLSSLELGDSALYFCASSVVASGETQYFGPGTRLLVL.

The chain joins TRBV14 to TRBJ2-1; no firm D call. There are 15 residues in the CDR3. Germline V CDR1 and CDR2: SGHDN, FVKESK. Trimming left V 4 bases short and J 7 bases short, with 17 bases between. The CDR3 reads CASSPQTISGNEQFF. CDR3 nucleotides: TGTGCCAGCAGCCCACAAACGATTTCAGGAAATGAGCAGTTCTTC.

The chain employs TRBV5-1 and TRBJ1-1; no reliable D call. The V gene's germline CDR1 is SGHRS and CDR2 YFSETQ. The ends were cut back, 4 bases at V and 0 bases at J, with 13 bases in the middle. The CDR3 is 15 amino acids. CDR3 amino acids: CASSLQDFLNTEAFF. In DNA form, the CDR3 reads TGCGCCAGCAGCCTTCAGGACTTCCTGAACACTGAAGCTTTCTTT.

The DNA for the CDR3 is TGTGCCAGCAGCCCAAGGGCGGATAGAGGGGGAAACACCATATATTTT. Residues: CASSPRADRGGNTIYF. The V call is TRBV9, the J call TRBJ1-3; the D is unclear. This CDR3 region has 16 residues. Germline V lookup: CDR1 SGDLS, CDR2 YYNGEE. V was clipped by 4 bases and J by 4 bases, with 18 bases between them. Looking up the rest from reference TRBV9 and TRBJ1-3 gives the full variable domain: DSGVTQTPKHLITATGQRVTLRCSPRSGDLSVYWYQQSLDQGLQFLIQYYNGEERAKGNILERFSAQQFPDLHSELNLSSLELGDSALYFCASSPRADRGGNTIYFGEGSWLTVV.

The chain has TRBV9 and TRBJ1-4; a weak D match, TRBD1 (6 bases). CDR3 length: 15 amino acids. Germline-derived CDR1 and CDR2 are SGDLS and YYNGEE. Trimming pared 0 bases from V and 10 bases from J, leaving 16 bases between. The CDR3, as DNA: TGTGCCAGCAGCGTAGCCCCCACCGGGACATCAAAACTGTTTTTT. Its protein is CASSVAPTGTSKLFF.

This rearrangement joins TRBV19 to TRBJ2-1, with 12 bases that match TRBD2. J gave up 7 bases and V 7 bases, and 8 bases lay outside the gene matches. Germline V gene lookup returns CDR1 LNHDA and CDR2 SQIVND (reference sequence). The CDR3 loop spans 15 amino acids. The CDR3: CASKHTSGRLNEQFF. CDR3 nucleotide sequence: TGTGCCAGTAAGCATACTAGCGGGAGGCTTAATGAGCAGTTCTTC.

The gene calls are TRBV6-6 and TRBJ1-3; D is perhaps TRBD1 (5 bases). Trimming removed 0 bases from V and 1 base from J, with 7 bases in between. The germline CDR1 and CDR2 sequences are MNHNY and SVGAGI (reference sequence). The CDR3 is 15 amino acids. CDR3 region: CASSYSGVSGNTIYF. In DNA form, the CDR3 reads TGTGCCAGCAGTTACTCAGGGGTTTCTGGAAACACCATATATTTT.

The CDR3 DNA sequence: TGTGCCAGACCTCGGGAGCGGGCAGGATTCTTC. Residues: CARPRERAGFF. The rearrangement links TRBV21-1 to TRBJ2-1; no check of the table's D call, TRBD2, against the DNA was made. TRBV21-1 represents a pseudogene. This CDR3 is built from 11 residues.

V gene TRBV18 combines with J gene TRBJ2-1; TRBD2 might be the D (6 bases). CDR3 size: 15 residues. CDR1 KGHSH and CDR2 LQKENI come from the germline V gene. V dropped 6 bases and J dropped 2 bases, with 14 bases sitting between them. CDR3 coding DNA: TGTGCCAGCTCCCCGGGGGAGTTCACCTACAATGAGCAGTTCTTC. Its protein is CASSPGEFTYNEQFF.

The V gene is TRBV5-6, the J gene TRBJ1-1, with 8 nucleotides matching TRBD1. V lost 4 bases to trimming and J lost 7 bases; unmatched junction nucleotides: 9. CDR3 length equals 14 residues. Germline loops: CDR1 SGHDT, CDR2 YYEEEE. The CDR3 sequence: CASSQTGARGEAFF. In DNA, the CDR3 is TGTGCCAGCAGCCAGACAGGGGCTAGAGGTGAAGCTTTCTTT.

The chain carries TRBV7-2 and TRBJ1-5; the D is unclear. V shed 1 base and J shed 4 bases, with 5 bases lying between them. There are 13 residues in the CDR3. CDR1 and CDR2 from the germline V gene are SGHTA and FQGNSA. CDR3: CASSLDQNQPQHF. The CDR3, as DNA: TGTGCCAGCAGCTTAGATCAGAATCAGCCCCAGCATTTT.

V and J are TRBV19 and TRBJ2-1; 9 bases match TRBD1. With V trimmed by 4 bases and J by 5 bases, 12 bases remained unmatched. Per the germline V gene, CDR1 is LNHDA and CDR2 is SQIVND (reference sequence). The CDR3 runs 17 residues. CDR3 sequence reads: CASSRTSGTGPNNEQFF. Written as DNA, the CDR3 is TGTGCCAGTAGTAGAACTTCCGGGACAGGGCCTAACAATGAGCAGTTCTTC.

This clone was detected once. The chain links TRBV7-8 to TRBJ2-6; no firm D call. CDR1 and CDR2 from the germline V gene are SGHVS and FQNEAQ. V dropped 1 base and J dropped 0 bases, with 4 bases sitting between them. The CDR3 is 15 amino acids. The CDR3 loop is CASSLDSSGANVLTF. Written as DNA, the CDR3 is TGTGCCAGCAGCTTAGACAGCTCTGGGGCCAACGTCCTGACTTTC.

This sequence joins TRBV5-1 and TRBJ2-3; a possible D gene is TRBD2 (6 bases). Germline V gene sequence: CDR1 SGHRS, CDR2 YFSETQ. V was pared by 3 bases and J by 0 bases, with 11 bases between. The CDR3 has 15 amino acids. The CDR3 DNA is TGCGCCAGCAGCTGGATGACTAGAAGCACAGATACGCAGTATTTT. Protein sequence: CASSWMTRSTDTQYF. The complete variable domain, with remaining parts taken from reference TRBV5-1 and TRBJ2-3, reads KAGVTQTPRYLIKTRGQQVTLSCSPISGHRSVSWYQQTPGQGLQFLFEYFSETQRNKGNFPGRFSGRQFSNSRSEMNVSTLELGDSALYLCASSWMTRSTDTQYFGPGTRLTVL.